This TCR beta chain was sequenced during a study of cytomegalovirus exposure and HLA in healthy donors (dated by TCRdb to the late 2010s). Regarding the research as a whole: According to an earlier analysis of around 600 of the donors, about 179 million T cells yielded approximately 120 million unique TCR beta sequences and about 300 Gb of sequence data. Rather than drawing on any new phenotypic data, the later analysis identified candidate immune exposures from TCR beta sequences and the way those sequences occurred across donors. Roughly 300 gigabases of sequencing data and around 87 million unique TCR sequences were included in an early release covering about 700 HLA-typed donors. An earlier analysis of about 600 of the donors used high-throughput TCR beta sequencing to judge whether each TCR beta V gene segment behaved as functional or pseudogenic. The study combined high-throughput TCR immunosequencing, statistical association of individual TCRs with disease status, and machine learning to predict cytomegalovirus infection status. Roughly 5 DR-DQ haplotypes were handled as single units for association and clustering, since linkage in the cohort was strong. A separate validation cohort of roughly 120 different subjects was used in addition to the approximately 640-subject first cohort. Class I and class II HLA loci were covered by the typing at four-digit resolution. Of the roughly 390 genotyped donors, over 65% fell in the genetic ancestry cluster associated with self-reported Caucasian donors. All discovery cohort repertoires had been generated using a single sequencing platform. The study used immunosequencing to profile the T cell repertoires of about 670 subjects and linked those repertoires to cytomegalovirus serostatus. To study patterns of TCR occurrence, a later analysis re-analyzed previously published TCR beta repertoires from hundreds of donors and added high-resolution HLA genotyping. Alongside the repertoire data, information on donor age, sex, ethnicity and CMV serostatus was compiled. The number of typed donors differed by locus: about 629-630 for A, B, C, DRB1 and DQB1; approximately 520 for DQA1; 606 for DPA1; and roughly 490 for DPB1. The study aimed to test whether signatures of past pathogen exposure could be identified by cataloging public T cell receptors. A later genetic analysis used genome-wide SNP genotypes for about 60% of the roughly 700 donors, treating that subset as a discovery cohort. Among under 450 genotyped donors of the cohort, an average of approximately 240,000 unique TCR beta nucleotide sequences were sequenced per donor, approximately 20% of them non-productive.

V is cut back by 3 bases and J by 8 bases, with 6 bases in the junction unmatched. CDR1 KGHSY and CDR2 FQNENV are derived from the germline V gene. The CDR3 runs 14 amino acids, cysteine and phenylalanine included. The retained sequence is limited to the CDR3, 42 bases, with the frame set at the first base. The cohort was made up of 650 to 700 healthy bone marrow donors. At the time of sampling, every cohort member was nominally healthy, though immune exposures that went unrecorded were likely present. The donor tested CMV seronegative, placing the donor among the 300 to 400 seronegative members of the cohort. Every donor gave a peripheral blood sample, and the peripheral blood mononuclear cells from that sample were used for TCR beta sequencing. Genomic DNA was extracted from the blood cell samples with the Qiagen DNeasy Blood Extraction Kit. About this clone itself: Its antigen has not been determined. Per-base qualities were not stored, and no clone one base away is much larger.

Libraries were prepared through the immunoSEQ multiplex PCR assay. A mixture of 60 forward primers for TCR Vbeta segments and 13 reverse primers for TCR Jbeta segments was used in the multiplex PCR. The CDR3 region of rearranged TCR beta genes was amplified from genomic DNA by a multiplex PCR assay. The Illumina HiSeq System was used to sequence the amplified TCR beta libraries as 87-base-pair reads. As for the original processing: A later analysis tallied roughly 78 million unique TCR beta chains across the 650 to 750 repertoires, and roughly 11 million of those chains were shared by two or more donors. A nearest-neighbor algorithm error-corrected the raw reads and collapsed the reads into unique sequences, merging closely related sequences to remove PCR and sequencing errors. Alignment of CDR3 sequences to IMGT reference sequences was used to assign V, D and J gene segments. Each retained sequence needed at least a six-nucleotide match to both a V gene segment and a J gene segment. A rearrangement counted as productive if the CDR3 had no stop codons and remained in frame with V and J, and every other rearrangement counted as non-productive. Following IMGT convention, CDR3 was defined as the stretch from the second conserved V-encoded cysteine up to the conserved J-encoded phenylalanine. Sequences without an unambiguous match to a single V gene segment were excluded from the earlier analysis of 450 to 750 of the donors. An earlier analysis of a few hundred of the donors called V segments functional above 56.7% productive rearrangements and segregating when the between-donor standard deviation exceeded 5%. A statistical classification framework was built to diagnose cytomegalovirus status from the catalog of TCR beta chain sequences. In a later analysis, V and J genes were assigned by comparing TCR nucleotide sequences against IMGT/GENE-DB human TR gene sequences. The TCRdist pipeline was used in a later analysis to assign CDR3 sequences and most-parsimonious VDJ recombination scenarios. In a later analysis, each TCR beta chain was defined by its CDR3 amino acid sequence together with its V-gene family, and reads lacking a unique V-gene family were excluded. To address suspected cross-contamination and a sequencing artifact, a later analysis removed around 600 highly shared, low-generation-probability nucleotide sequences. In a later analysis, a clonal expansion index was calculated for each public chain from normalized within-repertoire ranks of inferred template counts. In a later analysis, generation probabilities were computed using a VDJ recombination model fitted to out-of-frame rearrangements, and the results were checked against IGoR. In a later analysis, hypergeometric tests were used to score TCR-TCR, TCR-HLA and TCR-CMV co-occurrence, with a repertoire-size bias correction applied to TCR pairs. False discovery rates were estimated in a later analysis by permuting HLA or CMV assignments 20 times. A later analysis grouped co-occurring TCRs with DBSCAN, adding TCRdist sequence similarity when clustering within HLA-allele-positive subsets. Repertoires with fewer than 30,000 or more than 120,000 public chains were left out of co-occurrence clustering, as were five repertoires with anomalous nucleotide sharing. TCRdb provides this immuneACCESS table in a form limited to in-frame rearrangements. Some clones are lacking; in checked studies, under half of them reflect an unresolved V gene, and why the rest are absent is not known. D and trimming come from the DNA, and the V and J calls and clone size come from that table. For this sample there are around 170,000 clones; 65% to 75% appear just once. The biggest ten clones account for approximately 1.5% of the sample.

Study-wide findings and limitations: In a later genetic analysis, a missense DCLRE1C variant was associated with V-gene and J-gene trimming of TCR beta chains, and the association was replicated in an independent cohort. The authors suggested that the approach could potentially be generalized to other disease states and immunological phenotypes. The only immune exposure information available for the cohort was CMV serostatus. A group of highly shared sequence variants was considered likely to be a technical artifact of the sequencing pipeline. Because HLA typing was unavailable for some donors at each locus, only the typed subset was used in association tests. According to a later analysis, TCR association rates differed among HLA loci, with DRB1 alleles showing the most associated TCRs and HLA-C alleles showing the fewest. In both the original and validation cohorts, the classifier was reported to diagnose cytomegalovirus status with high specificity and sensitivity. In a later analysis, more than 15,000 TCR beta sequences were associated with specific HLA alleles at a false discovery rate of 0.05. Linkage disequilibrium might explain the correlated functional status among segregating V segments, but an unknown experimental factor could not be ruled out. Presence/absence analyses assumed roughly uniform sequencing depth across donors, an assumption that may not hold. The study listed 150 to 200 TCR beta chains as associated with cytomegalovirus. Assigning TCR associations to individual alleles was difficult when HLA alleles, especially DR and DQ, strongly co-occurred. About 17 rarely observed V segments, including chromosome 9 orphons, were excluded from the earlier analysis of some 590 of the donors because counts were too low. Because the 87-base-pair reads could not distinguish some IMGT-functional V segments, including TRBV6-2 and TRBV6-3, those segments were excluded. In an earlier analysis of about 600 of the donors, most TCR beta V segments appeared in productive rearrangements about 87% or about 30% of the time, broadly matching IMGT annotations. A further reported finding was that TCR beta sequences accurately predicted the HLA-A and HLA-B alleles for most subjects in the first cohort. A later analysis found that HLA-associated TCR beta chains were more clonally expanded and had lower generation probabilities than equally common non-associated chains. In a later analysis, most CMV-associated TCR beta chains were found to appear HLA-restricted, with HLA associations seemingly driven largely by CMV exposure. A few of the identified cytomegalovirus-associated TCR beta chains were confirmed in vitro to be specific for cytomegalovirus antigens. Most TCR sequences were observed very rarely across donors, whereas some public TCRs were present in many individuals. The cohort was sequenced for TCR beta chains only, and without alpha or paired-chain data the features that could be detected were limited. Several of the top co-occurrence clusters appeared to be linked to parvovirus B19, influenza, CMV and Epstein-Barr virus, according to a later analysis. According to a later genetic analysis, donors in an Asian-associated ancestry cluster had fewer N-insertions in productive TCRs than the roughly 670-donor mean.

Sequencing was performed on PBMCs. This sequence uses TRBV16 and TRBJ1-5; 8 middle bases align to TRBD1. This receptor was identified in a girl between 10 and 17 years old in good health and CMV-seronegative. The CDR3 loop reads CASSHDRGREPQHF. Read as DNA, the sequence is TGTGCCAGCAGCCACGACAGGGGAAGGGAGCCCCAGCATTTT. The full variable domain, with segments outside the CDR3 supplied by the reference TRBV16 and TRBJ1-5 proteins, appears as GEEVAQTPKHLVRGEGQKAKLYCAPIKGHSYVFWYQQVLKNEFKFLISFQNENVFDETGMPKERFSAKCLPNSPCSLEIQATKLEDSAVYFCASSHDRGREPQHFGDGTRLSIL.